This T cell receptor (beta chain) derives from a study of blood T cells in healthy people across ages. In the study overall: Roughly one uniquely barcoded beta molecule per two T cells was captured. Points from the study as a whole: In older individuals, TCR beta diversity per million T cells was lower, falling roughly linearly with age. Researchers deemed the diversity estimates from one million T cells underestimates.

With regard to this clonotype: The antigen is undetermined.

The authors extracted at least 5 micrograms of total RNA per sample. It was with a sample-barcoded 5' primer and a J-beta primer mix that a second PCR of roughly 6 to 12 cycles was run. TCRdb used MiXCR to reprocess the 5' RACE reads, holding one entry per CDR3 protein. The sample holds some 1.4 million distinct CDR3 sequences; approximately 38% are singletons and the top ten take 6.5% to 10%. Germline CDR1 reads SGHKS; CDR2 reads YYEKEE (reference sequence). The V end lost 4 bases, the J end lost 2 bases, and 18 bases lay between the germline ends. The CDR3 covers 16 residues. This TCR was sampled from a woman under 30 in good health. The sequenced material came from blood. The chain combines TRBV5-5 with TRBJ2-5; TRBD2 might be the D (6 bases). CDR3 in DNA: TGTGCCAGCAGCGCCGGGAGTCCCCTCATACAAGAGACCCAGTACTTC. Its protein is CASSAGSPLIQETQYF.